The T cell receptor beta chain described here comes from a study of blood T cells in healthy people across ages. Germline lookup yields CDR1 SGDLS and CDR2 YYNGEE. V lost 4 bases and J 10 bases, leaving 12 bases between the germline ends. The CDR3 is 12 amino acids. Points on this clonotype: Its target is unknown.

Study-level findings and limits: Measured against age, TCR beta diversity per million T cells decreased in a roughly linear manner. Naive T cell percentage showed a strong correlation with the diversity of TCR beta.

With a J-beta primer mix and a sample-barcoded 5' primer, a second PCR ran about 7 to 12 cycles. The template-switch adaptor was a 5' adaptor with 12 random nucleotides. It tagged each cDNA molecule. TCRdb re-called the 5' RACE reads with MiXCR, one entry per CDR3 protein. The table shows about 760,000 distinct CDR3 sequences, with approximately 53% occurring only once. This TCR was recovered from a middle-aged man in good health. The sequencing input was blood. The chain recombines TRBV9 with TRBJ2-1; D gene uncertain. The CDR3 sequence: CASSFMDGEQFF. CDR3 nucleotide sequence: TGTGCCAGCAGCTTCATGGACGGAGAGCAGTTCTTC.